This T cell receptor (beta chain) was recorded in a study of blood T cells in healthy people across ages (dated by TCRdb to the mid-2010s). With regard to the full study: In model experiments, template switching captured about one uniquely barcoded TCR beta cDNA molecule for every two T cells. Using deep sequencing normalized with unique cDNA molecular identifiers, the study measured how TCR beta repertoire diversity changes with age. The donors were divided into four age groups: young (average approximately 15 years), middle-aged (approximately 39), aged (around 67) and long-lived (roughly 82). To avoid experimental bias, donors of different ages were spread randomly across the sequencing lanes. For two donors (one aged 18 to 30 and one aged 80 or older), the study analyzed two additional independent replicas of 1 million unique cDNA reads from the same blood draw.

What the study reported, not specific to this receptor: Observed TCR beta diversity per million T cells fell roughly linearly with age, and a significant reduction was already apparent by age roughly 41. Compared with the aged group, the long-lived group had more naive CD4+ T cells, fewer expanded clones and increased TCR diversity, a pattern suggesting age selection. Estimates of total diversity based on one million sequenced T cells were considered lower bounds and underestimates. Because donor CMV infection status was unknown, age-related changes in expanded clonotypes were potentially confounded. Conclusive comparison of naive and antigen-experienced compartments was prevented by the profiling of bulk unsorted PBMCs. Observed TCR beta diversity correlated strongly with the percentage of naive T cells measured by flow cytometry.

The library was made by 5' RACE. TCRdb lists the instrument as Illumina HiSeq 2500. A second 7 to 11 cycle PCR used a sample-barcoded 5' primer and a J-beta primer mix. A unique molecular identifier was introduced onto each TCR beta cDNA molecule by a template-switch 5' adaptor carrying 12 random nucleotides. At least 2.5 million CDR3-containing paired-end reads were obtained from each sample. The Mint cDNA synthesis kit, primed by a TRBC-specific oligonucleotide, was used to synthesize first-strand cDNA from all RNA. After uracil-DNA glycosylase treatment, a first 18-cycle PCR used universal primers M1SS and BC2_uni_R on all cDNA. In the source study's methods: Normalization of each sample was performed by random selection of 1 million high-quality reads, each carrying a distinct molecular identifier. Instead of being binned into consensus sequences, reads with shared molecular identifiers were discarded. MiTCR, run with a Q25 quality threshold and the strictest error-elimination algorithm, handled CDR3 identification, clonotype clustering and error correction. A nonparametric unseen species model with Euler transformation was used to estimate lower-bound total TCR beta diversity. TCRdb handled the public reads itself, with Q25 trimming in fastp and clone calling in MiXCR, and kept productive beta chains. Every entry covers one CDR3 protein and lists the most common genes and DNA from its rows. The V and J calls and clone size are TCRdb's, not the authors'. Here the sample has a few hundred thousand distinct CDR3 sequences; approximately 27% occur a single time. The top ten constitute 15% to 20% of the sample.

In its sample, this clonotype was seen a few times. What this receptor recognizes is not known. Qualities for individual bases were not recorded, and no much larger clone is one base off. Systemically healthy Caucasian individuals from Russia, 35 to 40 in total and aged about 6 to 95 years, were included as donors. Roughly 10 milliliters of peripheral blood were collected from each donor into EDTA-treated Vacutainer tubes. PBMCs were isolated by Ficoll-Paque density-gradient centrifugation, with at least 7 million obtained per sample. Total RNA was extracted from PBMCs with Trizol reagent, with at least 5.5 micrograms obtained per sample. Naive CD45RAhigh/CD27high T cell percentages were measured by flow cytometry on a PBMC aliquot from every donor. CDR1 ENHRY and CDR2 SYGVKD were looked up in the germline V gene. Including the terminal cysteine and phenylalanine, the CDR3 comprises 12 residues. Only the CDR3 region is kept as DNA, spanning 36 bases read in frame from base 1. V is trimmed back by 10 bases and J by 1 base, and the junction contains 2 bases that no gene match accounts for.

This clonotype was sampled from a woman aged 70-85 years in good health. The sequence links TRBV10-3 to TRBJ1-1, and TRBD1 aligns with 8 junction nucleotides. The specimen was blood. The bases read TGTGCCACCGGACAGGGGAACACTGAAGCTTTCTTT. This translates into CATGQGNTEAFF.